Listed below are T cell receptor beta chains from one sample, sequenced in a study of Ad26.COV2.S vaccination and SARS-CoV-2 variants. Repertoires were generated with immunoSEQ multiplex PCR, while TCRdb's copy carries only in-frame clones and drops some. The sample records more than 400,000 clones, about 90% being singletons. The source material was peripheral blood, sampled in a trial of Ad26.COV2.S vaccine versus placebo. These TCRs come from a person aged 18-60 years who received the Ad26.COV2.S COVID-19 vaccine or a placebo. Each CDR3 is given with its conserved first and last residue. A D gene is named only where the DNA matches it firmly. Clone size is given for some rows only: seen once, a few or many times, or a class if the clone is expanded.

TRBJ2-7 - TRBV19 - TGTGCCAGTGGAGGGGGGACAGACTCCTACGAGCAGTACTTC CASGGGTDSYEQYF
TRBJ1-5 - TRBV7-9 - TGTGCCAGTTCCAAGGGGGAAGGGCGCCAGCCCCAGCATTTT CASSKGEGRQPQHF
TRBJ1-2 - TRBV4-3 - TGCGCCAGCAGCCAAGATCATTTGGTGGGCCAGGACCTTTCCTATGGCTACACCTTC CASSQDHLVGQDLSYGYTF
TRBJ1-1 - TRBV28 once TGTGCCAGCGCCGCCCCTGACAGCTCAAACACTGAAGCTTTCTTT CASAAPDSSNTEAFF
TRBJ2-2 TRBD2 TRBV4-3 - TGCGCCAGCAGCCAAGAAGTTCGACTAGCGGCCCCCGGGGAGCTGTTTTTT CASSQEVRLAAPGELFF
TRBJ1-2 - TRBV19 - TGTGCCAGTAGTATCGTTTGGAGGTTGGGTGGCTACACCTTC CASSIVWRLGGYTF
TRBJ1-1 TRBD1 TRBV6-5 - TGTGCCAGCAGTTACGAACAACAGGGGTTGAACACTGAAGCTTTCTTT CASSYEQQGLNTEAFF
TRBJ1-4 - TRBV5-1 - TGCGCCAGCAGCTCTGAAGGGTCCCTTAGGGAAAAACTGTTTTTT CASSSEGSLREKLFF
TRBJ1-5 - TRBV7-2 few TGTGCCAGCAGCTTAGTGGGAGCAACCAATCAGCCCCAGCATTTT CASSLVGATNQPQHF
TRBJ2-7 TRBD2 TRBV19 few TGTGCCAGTAGTCCGCGGGGGTCCCGCTCCTACGAGCAGTACTTC CASSPRGSRSYEQYF
TRBJ1-2 - TRBV2 - TGTGCCAGCAGAGATGTTGGTGGGGTCTATGGCTACACCTTC CASRDVGGVYGYTF
TRBJ2-7 - TRBV5-4 - TGTGCCAGCAGCCCACAGGGCCACGAGCAGTACTTC CASSPQGHEQYF
TRBJ2-3 TRBD2 TRBV18 - TGTGCCAGCTCACCACCATCGGGACTAGTATCAGATACGCAGTATTTT CASSPPSGLVSDTQYF
TRBJ1-1 TRBD1 TRBV11-3 - TGTGCCAGCAGCTTAAGGGTACGAGGACAGGAGAAGAACACTGAAGCTTTCTTT CASSLRVRGQEKNTEAFF
TRBJ1-6 TRBD1 TRBV5-1 - TGCGCCAGCAGCTTGGGGGACAGTTTCTCCAATCCCCTCCACTTT CASSLGDSFSNPLHF
TRBJ2-2 - TRBV24-1 - TGTGCCACCAGTGATTCTACGGGGTCCCCCACCGGGGAGCTGTTTTTT CATSDSTGSPTGELFF
TRBJ2-7 TRBD1 TRBV25-1 - TGTGCCAGCAGTGAATCGGGACAGTCCTACGAGCAGTACTTC CASSESGQSYEQYF
TRBJ1-2 - TRBV9 - TGTGCCAGCAGCGTAGCGGGAGCTAACTATGGCTACACCTTC CASSVAGANYGYTF
TRBJ2-1 TRBD2 TRBV25-1 - TGTGCCAGCAGTTTTGGGGGGGGAGTAACCAATGAGCAGTTCTTC CASSFGGGVTNEQFF
TRBJ2-7 - TRBV7-9 - TGTGCCAGCAGTCAAATGGGCTGGGGGCGCAACGAGCAGTACTTC CASSQMGWGRNEQYF
TRBJ1-2 - TRBV19 - TGTGCCAGTAGTATTTGGGACCGTGATCTTGGCTACACCTTC CASSIWDRDLGYTF
TRBJ2-2 TRBD2 TRBV9 - TGTGCCAGCAGCGTAGGACTAGCGGGGGCAGGTACCGGGGAGCTGTTTTTT CASSVGLAGAGTGELFF
TRBJ1-2 - TRBV28 - TGTGCCAGCAGACAAGGGGCCTACTATGGCTACACCTTC CASRQGAYYGYTF
TRBJ2-5 TRBD1 TRBV7-8 - TGTGCCAGCAGCCTGCAACCGGGACAGAGCCAAGAGACCCAGTACTTC CASSLQPGQSQETQYF
TRBJ2-3 - TRBV6-5 - TGTGCCAGCAGGAAGACGTACTCTAGCACAGATACGCAGTATTTT CASRKTYSSTDTQYF
TRBJ2-3 TRBD1 TRBV5-6 - TGTGCCAGCAGCCAGGGACAGGTGAGCACAGATACGCAGTATTTT CASSQGQVSTDTQYF
TRBJ2-4 - TRBV11-2 - TGTGCCAGTAAAACAGGGGCCAAAAACATTCAGTACTTC CASKTGAKNIQYF
TRBJ2-7 - TRBV5-1 - TGCGCCAGCAGCCCCACCGGATGGGAGCAGTACTTC CASSPTGWEQYF
TRBJ2-2 - TRBV19 - TGTGCCAGTAGTCCCCCACGGGGCCGCAATCCTTACACCGGGGAGCTGTTTTTT CASSPPRGRNPYTGELFF
TRBJ1-2 - TRBV27 - TGTGCCAGCAGTTTAAAGGGAGTAGACAGAAACTATGGCTACACCTTC CASSLKGVDRNYGYTF
TRBJ2-1 - TRBV12-3/TRBV12-4 - TGTGCCAGCACCGAACGAGGGGCTGAGCAGTTCTTC CASTERGAEQFF
TRBJ2-3 TRBD2 TRBV15 once TGTGCCACCAGCAGAGAGATTAGCGGGGGGGCAGATACGCAGTATTTT CATSREISGGADTQYF
TRBJ2-1 TRBD2 TRBV7-8 - TGTGCCAGCAGCCCCACCGCGGGGGGGCCTTATGAGCAGTTCTTC CASSPTAGGPYEQFF
TRBJ2-7 - TRBV2 - TGTGCCAGCAAGGAGTGGGGCAGCTCCTACGAGCAGTACTTC CASKEWGSSYEQYF
TRBJ2-7 TRBD1 TRBV15 once TGTGCCACCAGCAGACAGGGGGACAGAACCTACGAGCAGTACTTC CATSRQGDRTYEQYF
TRBJ2-7 - TRBV6-4 - TGTGCCAGCAGTGGATTAGTGGGGGACCCGAGCTCCTACGAGCAGTACTTC CASSGLVGDPSSYEQYF
TRBJ2-7 - TRBV4-3 - TGCGCCAGCAGCAGGGGCCATGGAGGGGAATCCTACGAGCAGTACTTC CASSRGHGGESYEQYF
TRBJ1-1 - TRBV5-5 - TGTGCCAGCAGCTTGGTTGGGGGGCTTACTAAAGCTTTCTTT CASSLVGGLTKAFF
TRBJ2-7 TRBD1 TRBV13 once TGTGCCAGCAGTCCAGGACAGGGAGACTACGAGCAGTACTTC CASSPGQGDYEQYF
TRBJ2-3 TRBD1 TRBV4-1 once TGCGCCAGCACCAAATTTGGGACAGGGAGCACAGATACGCAGTATTTT CASTKFGTGSTDTQYF
TRBJ2-1 TRBD2 TRBV28 - TGTGCCAGCAGCAGCGGGGGAACGAATGAGCAGTTCTTC CASSSGGTNEQFF
TRBJ1-6 - TRBV10-3 - TGTGCCATCAGTGAGTGGCAGGAGGATTCACCCCTCCACTTT CAISEWQEDSPLHF
TRBJ1-2 - TRBV7-9 - TGTGCCAGCAGCTTAGTACGGGGATCATCAAACTATGGCTACACCTTC CASSLVRGSSNYGYTF
TRBJ1-6 - TRBV6-5 once TGTGCCAGCAGTTACAGGGCCCCAACCCATAATTCACCCCTCCACTTT CASSYRAPTHNSPLHF
TRBJ2-7 TRBD2 TRBV30 - TGTGCCTGGAGCGGACTAAACGGGGGGAGCTCCTACGAGCAGTACTTC CAWSGLNGGSSYEQYF
TRBJ1-1 - TRBV7-2 - TGTGCCAGTAGGGGGAACACTGAAGCTTTCTTT CASRGNTEAFF
TRBJ2-3 TRBD2 TRBV7-7 - TGTGCCAGCAGCTTAGGAGCGGGGGTCACAGATACGCAGTATTTT CASSLGAGVTDTQYF
TRBJ1-4 - TRBV7-7 - TGTGCCAGCAGCTCCCATGGGGGGCCGGGGGAAAAACTGTTTTTT CASSSHGGPGEKLFF
TRBJ2-5 TRBD1 TRBV2 - TGTGCCAGCAGACCGGGACAGACTCTGGAGACCCAGTACTTC CASRPGQTLETQYF
TRBJ2-1 - TRBV4-1 - TGCGCCAGCAGCCAAGAAAGGGGGGCTGTGGAGCAGTTCTTC CASSQERGAVEQFF
TRBJ1-4 - TRBV7-9 - TGTGCCAGCAGCCGTCAGGGACAAGTCCGGGAAAAACTGTTTTTT CASSRQGQVREKLFF
TRBJ2-5 TRBD1 TRBV6-5 - TGTGCCAGCAGTAGGGGACAGGGCCAAGAGACCCAGTACTTC CASSRGQGQETQYF
TRBJ2-1 TRBD2 TRBV7-2 - TGTGCCAGCAGCCTCCACCGGACTAGCTCCTACAATGAGCAGTTCTTC CASSLHRTSSYNEQFF
TRBJ2-5 - TRBV20-1 - TGCAGTGCCGCAATACGGGAGACCCAGTACTTC CSAAIRETQYF